This TCR beta chain emerged from a study of T cell changes during pregnancy in multiple sclerosis. Germline V gene sequence: CDR1 SGHVS, CDR2 FNYEAQ. The CDR3 runs 16 residues. The ends lost 5 bases at V and 0 bases at J; junction bases unmatched: 10. Sequencing used immunoSEQ multiplex PCR; TCRdb keeps in-frame clones, though not all of them. The sample has roughly 42,000 clones; 90% to 95% are singletons. The material sequenced was CD4+ T cells from peripheral blood mononuclear cells, taken before pregnancy. This TCR derives from a female donor with multiple sclerosis, enrolled in a pregnancy study. The V and J genes are TRBV7-6 and TRBJ2-7; the match to TRBD2 covers 7 bases. The CDR3 here is CASSAARGEYSYEQYF. CDR3 coding DNA: TGTGCCAGCAGCGCCGCTCGGGGGGAGTACTCCTACGAGCAGTACTTC.